This T cell receptor (beta chain) was sequenced during a study of cytomegalovirus exposure and HLA in healthy donors. General study findings and limits: Subsequent analysis revealed that first-cohort TCR clusters tended to co-occur in the roughly 120 validation repertoires. Across donors, most TCRs were seen rarely, yet some public ones were widespread.

CDR1 is SGHDT and CDR2 is YYEEEE in the germline V gene. This CDR3 contains 16 residues. V lost 4 bases and J lost 0, with 14 bases in between. The donors formed part of the approximately 120-subject validation cohort, distinct from the roughly 630-subject first cohort. Turning to this clone: Its antigen is not identified.

Data came from immunoSEQ multiplex PCR; TCRdb stores just in-frame clones and leaves some out. The sample includes approximately 270,000 clones, approximately 84% of them seen just once. The chain employs TRBV5-6 and TRBJ1-5; D perhaps matches TRBD1 (6 bases). The TCR originated in a man aged 18-30 years in good health and CMV-seropositive. The sequencing sample was made of PBMCs. This CDR3 reads CASSNGGGLSNQPQHF. The CDR3 nucleotides read TGTGCCAGCAGCAACGGGGGGGGCCTTAGCAATCAGCCCCAGCATTTT.